This record looks at one TCR beta chain sequence and its context. This sample was taken from a study of T-cell reconstitution after alpha-beta-depleted transplantation in children. For TCRbeta, the library was prepared with unique molecular identifiers. TCRdb fed the PCR reads into MiXCR, producing one record per CDR3 protein. The sample consists of some 400,000 distinct CDR3 sequences, roughly 21% of them appearing once. The ends lost 5 bases at V and 5 bases at J; junction bases unmatched: 4. This CDR3 comprises 15 residues. The source was PBMCs from the stem cell graft donor, collected from the stem cell graft. This chain connects TRBV12-3 or TRBV12-4 to TRBJ2-2; TRBD2 matches 11 bases. This sequence was found in a human donor who donated a stem cell graft to a child with acute myeloid leukemia. The chain's CDR3 is CASSPGTSGTGELFF. Here the CDR3 DNA reads TGTGCCAGCAGTCCGGGGACTAGCGGAACCGGGGAGCTGTTTTTT.